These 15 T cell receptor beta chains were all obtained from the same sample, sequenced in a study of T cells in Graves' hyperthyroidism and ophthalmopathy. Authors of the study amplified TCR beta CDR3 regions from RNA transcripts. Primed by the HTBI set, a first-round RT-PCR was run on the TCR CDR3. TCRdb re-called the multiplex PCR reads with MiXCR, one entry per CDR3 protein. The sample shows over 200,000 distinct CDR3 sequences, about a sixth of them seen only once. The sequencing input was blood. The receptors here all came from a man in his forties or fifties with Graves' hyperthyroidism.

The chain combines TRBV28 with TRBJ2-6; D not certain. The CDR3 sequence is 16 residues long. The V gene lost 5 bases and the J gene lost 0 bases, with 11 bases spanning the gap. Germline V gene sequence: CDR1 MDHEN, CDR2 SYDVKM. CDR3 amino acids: CASSPVHSSGANVLTF. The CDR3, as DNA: TGTGCCAGCAGTCCGGTCCATAGCTCTGGGGCCAACGTCCTGACTTTC.

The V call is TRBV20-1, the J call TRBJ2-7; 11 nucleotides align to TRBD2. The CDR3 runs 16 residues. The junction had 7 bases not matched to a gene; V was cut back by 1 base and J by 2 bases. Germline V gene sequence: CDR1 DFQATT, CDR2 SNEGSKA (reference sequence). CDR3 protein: CSARGGLTSGAYEQYF. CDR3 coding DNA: TGCAGTGCTAGAGGGGGCCTGACTAGCGGGGCCTACGAGCAGTACTTC.

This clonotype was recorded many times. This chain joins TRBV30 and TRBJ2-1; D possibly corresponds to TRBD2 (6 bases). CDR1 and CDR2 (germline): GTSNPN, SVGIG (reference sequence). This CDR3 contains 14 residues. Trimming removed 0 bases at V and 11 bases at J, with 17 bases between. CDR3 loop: CAWSVLKAGKKQFF. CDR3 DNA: TGTGCCTGGAGTGTACTTAAGGCGGGGAAAAAGCAGTTCTTC. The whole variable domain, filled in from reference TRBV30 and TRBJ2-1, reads SQTIHQWPATLVQPVGSPLSLECTVEGTSNPNLYWYRQAAGRGLQLLFYSVGIGQISSEVPQNLSASRPQDRQFILSSKKLLLSDSGFYLCAWSVLKAGKKQFFGPGTRLTVL.

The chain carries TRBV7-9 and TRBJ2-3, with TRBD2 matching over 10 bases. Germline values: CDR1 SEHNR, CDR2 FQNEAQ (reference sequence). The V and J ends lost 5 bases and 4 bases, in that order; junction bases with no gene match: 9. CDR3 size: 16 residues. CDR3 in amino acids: CASSPPSGSEADTQYF. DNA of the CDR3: TGTGCCAGCAGCCCACCTAGCGGGAGTGAGGCAGATACGCAGTATTTT. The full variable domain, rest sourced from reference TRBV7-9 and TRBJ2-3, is DTGVSQNPRHKITKRGQNVTFRCDPISEHNRLYWYRQTLGQGPEFLTYFQNEAQLEKSRLLSDRFSAERPKGSFSTLEIQRTEQGDSAMYLCASSPPSGSEADTQYFGPGTRLTVL.

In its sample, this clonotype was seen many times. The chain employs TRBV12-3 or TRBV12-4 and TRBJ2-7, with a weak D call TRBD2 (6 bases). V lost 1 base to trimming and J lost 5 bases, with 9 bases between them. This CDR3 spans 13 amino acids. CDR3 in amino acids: CASSLVGLHEQYF. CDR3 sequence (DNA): TGTGCCAGCAGTTTAGTGGGACTCCACGAGCAGTACTTC.

CDR3 in DNA: TGTTCAAGCGGGAACGAGGAGTTAGAGCAGTACTTC. Amino acids: CSSGNEELEQYF. The genes are TRBV10-3 and TRBJ2-7; 7 nucleotides match TRBD2. There are 12 residues in the CDR3. The germline V gene encodes CDR1 ENHRY and CDR2 SYGVKD.

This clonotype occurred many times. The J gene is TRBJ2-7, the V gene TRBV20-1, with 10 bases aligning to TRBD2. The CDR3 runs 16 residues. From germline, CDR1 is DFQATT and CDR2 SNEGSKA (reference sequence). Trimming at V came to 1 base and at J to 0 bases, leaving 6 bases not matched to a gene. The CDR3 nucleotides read TGCAGTGCTAGAGTTAATAGCGGGAGGTCCTCCTACGAGCAGTACTTC. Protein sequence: CSARVNSGRSSYEQYF.

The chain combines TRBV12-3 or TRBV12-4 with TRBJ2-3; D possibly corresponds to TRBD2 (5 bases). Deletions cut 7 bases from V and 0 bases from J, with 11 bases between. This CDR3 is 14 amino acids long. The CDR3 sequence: CASKSSGSTDTQYF. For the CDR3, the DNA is TGTGCCAGCAAATCGAGCGGAAGCACAGATACGCAGTATTTT.

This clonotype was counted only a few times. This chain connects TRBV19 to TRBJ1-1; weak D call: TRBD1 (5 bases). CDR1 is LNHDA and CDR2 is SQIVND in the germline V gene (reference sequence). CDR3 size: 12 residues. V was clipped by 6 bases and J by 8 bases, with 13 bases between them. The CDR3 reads CASSPGDAEAFF. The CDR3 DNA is TGTGCCAGTAGCCCTGGGGACGCCGAAGCTTTCTTT. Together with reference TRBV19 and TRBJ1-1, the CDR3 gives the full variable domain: DGGITQSPKYLFRKEGQNVTLSCEQNLNHDAMYWYRQDPGQGLRLIYYSQIVNDFQKGDIAEGYSVSREKKESFPLTVTSAQKNPTAFYLCASSPGDAEAFFGQGTRLTVV.

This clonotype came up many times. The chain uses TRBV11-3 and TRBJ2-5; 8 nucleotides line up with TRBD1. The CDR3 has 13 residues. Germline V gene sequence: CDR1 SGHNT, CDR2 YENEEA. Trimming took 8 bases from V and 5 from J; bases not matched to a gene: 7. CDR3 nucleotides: TGTGCCAGCCAGGGGGCTGCAAGGGAGACCCAGTACTTC. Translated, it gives CASQGAARETQYF. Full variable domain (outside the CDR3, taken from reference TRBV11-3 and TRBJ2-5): EAGVVQSPRYKIIEKKQPVAFWCNPISGHNTLYWYLQNLGQGPELLIRYENEEAVDDSQLPKDRFSAERLKGVDSTLKIQPAELGDSAVYLCASQGAARETQYFGPGTRLLVL.

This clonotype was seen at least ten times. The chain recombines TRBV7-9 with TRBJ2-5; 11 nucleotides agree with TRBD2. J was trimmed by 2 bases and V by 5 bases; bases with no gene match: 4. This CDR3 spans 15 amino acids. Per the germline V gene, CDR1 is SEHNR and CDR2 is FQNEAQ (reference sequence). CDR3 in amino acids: CASSKGLAEQETQYF. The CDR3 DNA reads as TGTGCCAGCAGCAAGGGACTAGCGGAGCAAGAGACCCAGTACTTC.

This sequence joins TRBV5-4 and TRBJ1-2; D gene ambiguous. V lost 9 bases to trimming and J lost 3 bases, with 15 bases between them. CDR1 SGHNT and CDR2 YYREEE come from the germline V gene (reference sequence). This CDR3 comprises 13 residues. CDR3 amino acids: CATAEWVDYGYTF. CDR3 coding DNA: TGTGCCACCGCAGAGTGGGTTGACTATGGCTACACCTTC.

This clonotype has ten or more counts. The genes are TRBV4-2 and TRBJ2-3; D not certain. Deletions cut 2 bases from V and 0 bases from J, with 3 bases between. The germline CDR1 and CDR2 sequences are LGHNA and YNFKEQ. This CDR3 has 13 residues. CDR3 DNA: TGTGCCAGCAGCCAACGAAGCACAGATACGCAGTATTTT. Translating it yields CASSQRSTDTQYF.

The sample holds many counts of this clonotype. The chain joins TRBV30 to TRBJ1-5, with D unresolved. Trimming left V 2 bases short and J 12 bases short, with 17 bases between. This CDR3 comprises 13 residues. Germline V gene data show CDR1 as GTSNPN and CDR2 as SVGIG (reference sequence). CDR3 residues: CAWSYRGSLGQHF. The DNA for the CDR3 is TGTGCCTGGAGTTATCGTGGCTCATTGGGCCAGCATTTT.

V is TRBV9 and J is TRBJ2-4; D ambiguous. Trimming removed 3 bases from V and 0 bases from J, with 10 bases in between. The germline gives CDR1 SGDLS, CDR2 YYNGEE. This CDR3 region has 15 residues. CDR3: CASSDDSGAKNIQYF. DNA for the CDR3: TGTGCCAGCAGCGACGACTCGGGAGCCAAAAACATTCAGTACTTC.